One sample yielded the 27 T cell receptor beta chains listed below, sequenced in a study of radiation and T cells in renal cell carcinoma. Treatment in this sample: treatment-naive control, cytoreductive nephrectomy. TCRdb's table, derived via immunoSEQ multiplex PCR, lists solely in-frame clones and lacks some. The sample holds tens of thousands of clones, 58% seen once. The material was tumor tissue, obtained from a patient whose treatment was nephrectomy without radiotherapy. Receptors originate from a man aged 40-49 years with renal cell carcinoma.

The chain uses TRBV5-6 and TRBJ2-1; unclear D gene. Trimming left V 4 bases short and J 6 bases short, with 8 bases between. Germline CDR1 and CDR2: SGHDT and YYEEEE. CDR3 size: 12 residues. The CDR3, as DNA: TGTGCCAGCAGCCCCACTGCCAATGAGCAGTTCTTC. Residues: CASSPTANEQFF. Combining the CDR3 with reference TRBV5-6 and TRBJ2-1 gives the whole variable domain DAGVTQSPTHLIKTRGQQVTLRCSPKSGHDTVSWYQQALGQGPQFIFQYYEEEERQRGNFPDRFSGHQFPNYSSELNVNALLLGDSALYLCASSPTANEQFFGPGTRLTVL.

V usage is TRBV28 and J usage is TRBJ1-2, with unresolved D. The CDR3 runs to 14 residues. Germline values: CDR1 MDHEN, CDR2 SYDVKM. With 8 bases removed from V and 8 bases from J, the gap between germline ends came to 21 bases. The CDR3: CASWGWANGEGYTF. CDR3 DNA: TGTGCCAGCTGGGGTTGGGCCAACGGCGAAGGCTACACCTTC.

This clone has a single count. The rearrangement joins TRBV19 to TRBJ1-1, with D uncertain. Germline CDR1 is LNHDA and CDR2 is SQIVND (reference sequence). V lost 7 bases to trimming and J lost 5 bases, with 8 bases between them. This CDR3 spans 11 amino acids. The CDR3 sequence: CASTYNTEAFF. Written as DNA, the CDR3 is TGTGCCAGTACCTACAATACTGAAGCTTTCTTT.

There are a few counts of this clone. The V call is TRBV6-5, the J call TRBJ1-4, with D uncertain. Germline V gives CDR1 MNHEY, CDR2 SVGAGI. The CDR3 runs 13 residues. The V end was cut by 6 bases, the J end by 1 base, with 6 bases between. Here the CDR3 DNA reads TGTGCCAGCAGCATGGTAACTAATGAAAAACTGTTTTTT. This translates into CASSMVTNEKLFF.

A note on this clone: The junction does not match germline at one end; this may be a read error. This chain links TRBV6-5 with TRBJ2-2; 7 nucleotides match TRBD1. In germline, CDR1 is MNHEY, CDR2 SVGAGI. This CDR3 has 15 amino acids. As DNA, the CDR3 is TGCGCCAGCAGTTATTTGACAGGGAGCACCGGGGAGCTGTTTTTT. Translating gives CASSYLTGSTGELFF.

The rearrangement links TRBV19 to TRBJ1-1; 7 bases match TRBD1. Trimming took 7 bases from V and 6 from J; bases not matched to a gene: 8. Germline CDR1 LNHDA, CDR2 SQIVND (reference sequence). This CDR3 contains 13 residues. The CDR3 sequence: CASTPQGSAEAFF. CDR3 in DNA: TGTGCCAGTACCCCACAGGGGAGCGCTGAAGCTTTCTTT. The full variable domain, its missing parts supplied by reference TRBV19 and TRBJ1-1, is DGGITQSPKYLFRKEGQNVTLSCEQNLNHDAMYWYRQDPGQGLRLIYYSQIVNDFQKGDIAEGYSVSREKKESFPLTVTSAQKNPTAFYLCASTPQGSAEAFFGQGTRLTVV.

This clone was seen only a few times. The chain recombines TRBV6-1 with TRBJ2-7, with TRBD2 matching over 8 bases. The ends lost 3 bases at V and 2 bases at J; junction bases unmatched: 3. The CDR3 has 14 residues. CDR1 and CDR2 from the germline V gene are MNHNS and SASEGT. In DNA, the CDR3 is TGTGCCAGCAGTGAGCTAGCGGGCCCCTACGAGCAGTACGTC. This encodes CASSELAGPYEQYV.

The chain joins TRBV7-8 to TRBJ2-1; tentative D call: TRBD1 (5 bases). Between the trimmed V and J ends, which lost 1 base and 15 bases, there was a span of 16 bases. Germline V gene data show CDR1 as SGHVS and CDR2 as FQNEAQ. This CDR3 comprises 13 residues. CDR3: CASSLDKGKRAFF. As DNA, the CDR3 is TGTGCCAGCAGCTTAGATAAGGGGAAGCGCGCGTTCTTC.

CDR3 nucleotides: TGTGCCAGCAGCTTTAAACGTCTTGAAGGCGCTGAGCAGTTCTTC. Protein sequence: CASSFKRLEGAEQFF. The chain recombines TRBV7-9 with TRBJ2-1; D not certain. From germline, CDR1 is SEHNR and CDR2 FQNEAQ (reference sequence). This CDR3 has 15 residues. Trimming removed 3 bases from V and 9 bases from J, with 18 bases in between.

V and J are TRBV6-1 and TRBJ2-5, with TRBD2 matching over 12 bases. After removal of 2 bases from V and 4 bases from J, the junction contained 2 bases not matched to a gene. There are 15 residues in the CDR3. CDR1 is MNHNS, CDR2 SASEGT, per germline. For the CDR3, the DNA is TGTGCCAGCAGTGAACTAGCGGGGGGGCCAGAGACCCAGTACTTC. Its translation is CASSELAGGPETQYF.

J is TRBJ2-1 and V is TRBV9; 7 nucleotides line up with TRBD2. The junction had 5 bases not matched to a gene; V was cut back by 7 bases and J by 1 base. Germline CDR1 and CDR2: SGDLS and YYNGEE. This CDR3 has 14 amino acids. The chain's CDR3 is CASGGLVSYNEQFF. The CDR3 region has the DNA TGTGCCAGCGGAGGACTAGTTTCCTACAATGAGCAGTTCTTC.

This rearrangement joins TRBV5-6 to TRBJ2-6, with D perhaps assigned TRBD1 or TRBD2 (5 bases each). V lost 4 bases to trimming and J lost 1 base, with 9 bases between them. This CDR3 region has 15 residues. CDR1 is SGHDT, CDR2 YYEEEE, per germline. CDR3 nucleotides: TGTGCCAGCAGCCCGTGGGGGTCTGGGGCCAACGTCCTGACTTTC. Residues: CASSPWGSGANVLTF.

A few counts support this clone. The chain is built from TRBV7-2 and TRBJ1-3; TRBD1 agrees at 7 bases. CDR1 is SGHTA, CDR2 FQGNSA, per germline. V was pared by 5 bases and J by 4 bases, with 8 bases of the junction left unmatched. The CDR3 is made up of 15 amino acids. The CDR3 here is CASSNEQGYGNTIYF. The CDR3 DNA reads TGTGCCAGCAGCAACGAACAGGGGTACGGAAACACCATATATTTT.

The chain has TRBV7-2 and TRBJ2-1; TRBD1 is a possible D gene (5 bases). This CDR3 region has 12 residues. Trimming took off 4 bases at V and 9 bases at J, with 10 bases between the two ends. Germline V lookup: CDR1 SGHTA, CDR2 FQGNSA. The CDR3 here is CASSWGRGEQFF. The CDR3 nucleotides read TGTGCCAGCAGCTGGGGCCGCGGTGAGCAGTTCTTC. The complete variable domain, with remaining parts taken from reference TRBV7-2 and TRBJ2-1, reads GAGVSQSPSNKVTEKGKDVELRCDPISGHTALYWYRQSLGQGLEFLIYFQGNSAPDKSGLPSDRFSAERTGGSVSTLTIQRTQQEDSAVYLCASSWGRGEQFFGPGTRLTVL.

J is TRBJ2-7 and V is TRBV18; no clear D gene. The CDR3 loop spans 13 amino acids. V was shortened by 2 bases and J by 1 base, with 6 bases between the two germline ends. Looked up from germline, CDR1 is KGHSH and CDR2 is LQKENI. This CDR3 reads CASSPGLSYEQYV. The CDR3 nucleotides read TGTGCCAGCTCACCAGGGTTATCCTACGAGCAGTACGTC.

This clone appeared a few times. V gene TRBV6-5 combines with J gene TRBJ1-5; D is possibly TRBD1 (5 bases). CDR1 MNHEY and CDR2 SVGAGI come from the germline V gene. Trimming removed 6 bases from V and 4 bases from J, with 10 bases in between. This CDR3 is built from 13 residues. The CDR3: CASSQTANQPQHF. DNA for the CDR3: TGTGCCAGCAGCCAGACAGCTAATCAGCCCCAGCATTTT.

The V gene is TRBV10-2, the J gene TRBJ1-5; D unclear. This CDR3 region has 14 residues. The germline V gene has CDR1 WSHSY and CDR2 SAAADI. With 0 bases removed from V and 5 bases from J, the gap between germline ends came to 8 bases. CDR3 sequence: CASSESSNDQPQHF. In DNA, the CDR3 is TGCGCCAGCAGTGAGTCTTCTAATGATCAGCCCCAGCATTTT.

J is TRBJ2-1 and V is TRBV6-5; 8 bases are a match to TRBD2. This CDR3 is 14 amino acids long. Trimming at V came to 10 bases and at J to 0 bases, leaving 5 bases not matched to a gene. CDR1 is MNHEY and CDR2 is SVGAGI in the germline V gene. The CDR3 nucleotides read TGTGCCACCGGGAGGGGGAGCTCCTACAATGAGCAGTTCTTC. This translates into CATGRGSSYNEQFF.

The chain carries TRBV11-3 and TRBJ1-3, with D maybe TRBD1 (6 bases). Deletions cut 2 bases from V and 0 bases from J, with 11 bases between. This CDR3 spans 16 amino acids. Germline CDR1 reads SGHNT; CDR2 reads YENEEA. CDR3 protein: CASSLPGGLSGNTIYF. Here the CDR3 DNA reads TGTGCCAGCAGCTTACCCGGGGGCCTCTCTGGAAACACCATATATTTT.

DNA of the CDR3: TGTGCCAGCACCGGAGCAGGAAACACTGAAGCTTTCTTT. As protein: CASTGAGNTEAFF. The rearrangement joins TRBV9 to TRBJ1-1; D ambiguous. This CDR3 is 13 amino acids long. CDR1 is SGDLS, CDR2 YYNGEE, per germline. Trimming took 6 bases from V and 2 from J, leaving 11 bases between them. The full variable domain, in which reference TRBV9 and TRBJ1-1 provide the parts outside the CDR3, is DSGVTQTPKHLITATGQRVTLRCSPRSGDLSVYWYQQSLDQGLQFLIQYYNGEERAKGNILERFSAQQFPDLHSELNLSSLELGDSALYFCASTGAGNTEAFFGQGTRLTVV.

The CDR3 sequence is CASSEAGGTGWRKTQYF. For the CDR3, the DNA is TGTGCCAGCAGTGAAGCGGGCGGGACAGGGTGGAGGAAGACCCAGTACTTC. The rearrangement uses TRBV2 and TRBJ2-5, with 9 bases fitting TRBD1. Trimming at V came to 0 bases and at J to 6 bases, leaving 11 bases not matched to a gene. There are 17 residues in the CDR3. Germline V gene lookup returns CDR1 SNHLY and CDR2 FYNNEI.

The table lists this clone with a few counts. A far larger clone is one base from this, pointing to a likely read error. The sample holds other DNA sequences that translate to the same CDR3. The chain combines TRBV29-1 with TRBJ2-6; a weak D match, TRBD2 (7 bases). This CDR3 has 16 amino acids. Germline CDR1 reads SQVTM; CDR2 reads ANQGSEA. The CDR3 bases are TGCCGCGTTGAGGGGGGGCTGGGCTCTGGGGCCAACGTCCTGACTTTC. As protein: CRVEGGLGSGANVLTF.

The genes are TRBV7-2 and TRBJ1-3; D might be TRBD1 (5 bases). Trimming left V 3 bases short and J 4 bases short, with 10 bases between. From germline, CDR1 is SGHTA and CDR2 FQGNSA. This CDR3 is 14 amino acids long. Written as DNA, the CDR3 is TGTGCCAGCAGCTTTGGGGGACTCGGAAACACCATATATTTT. As protein: CASSFGGLGNTIYF.

J is TRBJ1-6 and V is TRBV5-6; TRBD1 matches 7 bases. The CDR3 runs 15 residues. Trimming removed 0 bases from V and 6 bases from J; junction bases left unmatched: 3. The germline CDR1 and CDR2 sequences are SGHDT and YYEEEE. This CDR3 reads CASSLVRGPNSPLHF. Written as DNA, the CDR3 is TGTGCCAGCAGCTTGGTGAGGGGGCCTAATTCACCCCTCCACTTT.

The rearrangement joins TRBV11-2 to TRBJ1-1; D ambiguous. CDR1 is SGHAT, CDR2 FQNNGV, per germline. This CDR3 has 12 amino acids. V lost 5 bases to trimming and J lost 7 bases, with 11 bases between them. CDR3 in amino acids: CASSPRLGEAFF. DNA for the CDR3: TGTGCCAGCAGCCCACGCCTGGGTGAAGCTTTCTTT.

This clone came up a few times. The chain is built from TRBV5-1 and TRBJ1-4; D is uncertain. The CDR3 consists of 14 residues. The V end was cut by 0 bases, the J end by 8 bases, with 11 bases between. Germline V gene sequence: CDR1 SGHRS, CDR2 YFSETQ. The CDR3 DNA follows: TGCGCCAGCAGCTTGGAGGCCCGAGGGGAAAAACTGTTTTTT. Encoded protein: CASSLEARGEKLFF.

The count of this clone is one. This CDR3 reads CASSSDRAGEKLFF. CDR3 DNA: TGTGCCAGCAGCTCCGACAGGGCGGGGGAAAAACTGTTTTTT. V usage is TRBV6-5 and J usage is TRBJ1-4; TRBD1 matches 7 bases. This CDR3 contains 14 residues. The germline V gene encodes CDR1 MNHEY and CDR2 SVGAGI. The V segment lost 6 bases and the J segment 8 bases; nucleotides outside the gene matches: 9.